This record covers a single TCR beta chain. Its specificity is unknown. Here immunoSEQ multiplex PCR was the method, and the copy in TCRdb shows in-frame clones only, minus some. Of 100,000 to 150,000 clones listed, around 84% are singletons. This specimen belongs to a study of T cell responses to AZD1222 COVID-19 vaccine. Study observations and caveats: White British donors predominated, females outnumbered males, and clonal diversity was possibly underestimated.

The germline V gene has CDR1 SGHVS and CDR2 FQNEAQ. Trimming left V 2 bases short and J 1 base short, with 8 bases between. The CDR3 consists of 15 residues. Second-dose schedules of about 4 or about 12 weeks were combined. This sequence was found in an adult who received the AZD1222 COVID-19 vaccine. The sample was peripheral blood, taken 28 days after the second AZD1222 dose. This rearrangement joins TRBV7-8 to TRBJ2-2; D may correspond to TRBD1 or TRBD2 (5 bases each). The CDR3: CASSLHGGNTGELFF. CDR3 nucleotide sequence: TGTGCCAGCAGCTTACATGGGGGGAACACCGGGGAGCTGTTTTTT.